Each of the 15 T cell receptor beta chains below was sequenced from the same sample in a study of cytomegalovirus exposure and HLA in healthy donors. Sequencing was performed with immunoSEQ multiplex PCR; in TCRdb, only in-frame clones are kept and a portion is missing. The sample records approximately 160,000 clones, roughly 90% being singletons. Material: PBMCs. All receptors come from a woman aged 18 to 35 in good health and CMV-seropositive.

The count of this clone is one. The gene calls are TRBV5-1 and TRBJ2-7, with TRBD1 matching over 8 bases. This CDR3 region has 15 residues. The J segment lost 0 bases and the V segment lost 1 base, leaving 3 bases of the junction unmatched. CDR1 is SGHRS, CDR2 YFSETQ, per germline. The CDR3 DNA reads as TGCGCCAGCAGCTTGAGCACAGGGGGCTCCTACGAGCAGTACTTC. Amino acid sequence: CASSLSTGGSYEQYF.

The chain recombines TRBV27 with TRBJ1-4; D is uncertain. Trimming took 1 base from V and 4 from J, leaving 10 bases between them. Germline assignment: CDR1 MNHEY and CDR2 SMNVEV (reference sequence). CDR3 length equals 15 residues. The CDR3 sequence: CASSLFGLNNEKLFF. The CDR3 coding sequence is TGTGCCAGCAGTTTATTCGGGTTGAATAATGAAAAACTGTTTTTT.

This rearrangement joins TRBV10-2 to TRBJ1-2; 9 nucleotides align to TRBD1. The CDR3 is made up of 12 amino acids. Trimming took 6 bases from V and 5 from J; bases not matched to a gene: 1. Germline CDR1 is WSHSY and CDR2 is SAAADI. This CDR3 is CASRTGGYGYTF. The CDR3 DNA reads as TGCGCCAGCAGGACAGGGGGTTATGGCTACACCTTC.

The rearrangement links TRBV29-1 to TRBJ2-5; the match to TRBD2 covers 8 bases. The CDR3 spans 13 residues. CDR1 SQVTM and CDR2 ANQGSEA come from the germline V gene. J was trimmed by 7 bases and V by 7 bases; bases with no gene match: 11. The CDR3 DNA sequence: TGCAGCGCCCTCGACAGCGGGAGTGGGACCCAGTACTTC. As protein: CSALDSGSGTQYF.

This sequence joins TRBV4-1 and TRBJ2-7; D possibly corresponds to TRBD1 (5 bases). Trimming took 3 bases from V and 0 from J, leaving 12 bases between them. The CDR3 is 15 residues long. Germline V gene sequence: CDR1 MGHRA, CDR2 YSYEKL. The CDR3 nucleotides are TGCGCCAGCAGCCAGGCCCCCCAGGGCTCCTACGAGCAGTACTTC. As protein: CASSQAPQGSYEQYF.

The chain uses TRBV6-1 and TRBJ1-1, with D unresolved. Germline V gives CDR1 MNHNS, CDR2 SASEGT. There are 15 residues in the CDR3. The ends were cut back, 3 bases at V and 2 bases at J, with 13 bases in the middle. Here the CDR3 DNA reads TGTGCCAGCAGTGAGGCGGTTTCGGCCAACACTGAAGCTTTCTTT. This gives the protein CASSEAVSANTEAFF.

The chain has TRBV28 and TRBJ2-3; 7 positions match TRBD2. CDR1 MDHEN and CDR2 SYDVKM come from the germline V gene. The length of the CDR3 is 14 residues. V was pared by 7 bases and J by 3 bases, with 7 bases of the junction left unmatched. The CDR3 loop is CASNRGERTDTQYF. CDR3 coding DNA: TGTGCCAGCAACCGGGGGGAGCGAACAGATACGCAGTATTTT.

The gene calls are TRBV4-3 and TRBJ2-7, with D hard to call. V lost 3 bases and J 5 bases, leaving 23 bases between the germline ends. Germline CDR1 reads LGHNA; CDR2 reads YSLEER. The CDR3 has 17 amino acids. The CDR3 loop is CASSHVADLWPQNEQYF. The CDR3 DNA is TGCGCCAGCAGCCACGTGGCAGATCTGTGGCCGCAAAACGAGCAGTACTTC.

The chain joins TRBV19 to TRBJ2-2; 7 nucleotides align to TRBD2. CDR1 is LNHDA and CDR2 is SQIVND in the germline V gene (reference sequence). The V segment lost 1 base and the J segment 6 bases; nucleotides outside the gene matches: 5. CDR3 length equals 15 residues. CDR3 in DNA: TGTGCCAGTAGTATAGGCACGGGAGGATCCGGGGAGCTGTTTTTT. Translating it yields CASSIGTGGSGELFF.

V usage is TRBV2 and J usage is TRBJ2-7, with D maybe TRBD2 (6 bases). Trimming shortened V by 8 bases and J by 0 bases, and 14 bases separated the two germline ends. This CDR3 is built from 14 residues. Germline loops: CDR1 SNHLY, CDR2 FYNNEI. The DNA for the CDR3 is TGTGCCAGCCCCGTACTGCGGGACTCCTACGAGCAGTACTTC. Amino acids: CASPVLRDSYEQYF.

This chain links TRBV11-2 with TRBJ2-1, with D perhaps matching TRBD1 (6 bases). The CDR3 sequence is 13 residues long. The V end was cut by 3 bases, the J end by 8 bases, with 11 bases between. Germline values: CDR1 SGHAT, CDR2 FQNNGV. CDR3 residues: CASSFRGGYEQFF. The DNA of the CDR3 is TGTGCCAGCAGCTTTCGTGGGGGCTATGAGCAGTTCTTC.

This clone was picked up a small number of times. The gene calls are TRBV30 and TRBJ2-7, with 7 bases matching TRBD1. The CDR3 spans 14 residues. CDR1 and CDR2 (germline): GTSNPN, SVGIG (reference sequence). V shed 3 bases and J 3 bases; nucleotides not matched to a gene: 8. The CDR3: CAWSRPGGYYEQYF. CDR3 sequence (DNA): TGTGCCTGGAGCCGCCCAGGGGGATACTACGAGCAGTACTTC.

The chain combines TRBV6-5 with TRBJ1-1, with 7 positions matching TRBD1. This CDR3 has 14 amino acids. The J segment lost 0 bases and the V segment lost 4 bases, leaving 2 bases of the junction unmatched. Germline loops: CDR1 MNHEY, CDR2 SVGAGI. CDR3 protein: CASSWDSMNTEAFF. The CDR3, as DNA: TGTGCCAGCAGTTGGGACAGCATGAACACTGAAGCTTTCTTT.

The rearrangement joins TRBV11-2 to TRBJ2-3; possible D gene TRBD2, 5 bases. The germline V gene encodes CDR1 SGHAT and CDR2 FQNNGV. The CDR3 sequence is 15 residues long. The V and J ends lost 2 bases and 1 base respectively, with 10 bases between them. Here the CDR3 reads CASSLRAGGTDTQYF. CDR3 nucleotide sequence: TGTGCCAGCAGCTTACGTGCCGGGGGCACAGATACGCAGTATTTT.

This clone has only one observation. This chain uses TRBV30 with TRBJ1-1, with D perhaps matching TRBD1 (5 bases). CDR3 size: 15 residues. V was cut by 2 bases and J by 1 base, with 14 bases left in between. Germline V gene data show CDR1 as GTSNPN and CDR2 as SVGIG (reference sequence). The CDR3 nucleotides are TGTGCCTGGAGTCCTATCGGGGGGGGGAACACTGAAGCTTTCTTT. As protein: CAWSPIGGGNTEAFF.